These T cell receptor beta chains were read from a single sample in a study of cytomegalovirus exposure and HLA in healthy donors. The method was immunoSEQ multiplex PCR; TCRdb's version includes in-frame clones alone and lacks a portion of them. The data contain roughly 80,000 clones, roughly 69% of them singletons. The source material was PBMCs. The source of these receptors is a woman between 50 and 59 years old in good health and CMV-seropositive. CDR3s include the opening cysteine and the closing phenylalanine or tryptophan. A D gene is named only where the DNA matches it firmly. Expanded clones get a size class; other rows say once, few or many, or leave the size out.

clone_size	d_call	j_call	v_call	cdr3_aa	cdr3_nt
NA	TRBD2	TRBJ2-3	TRBV18	CASSERGGSTDTQYF	TGTGCCAGCTCAGAGCGGGGGGGCAGCACAGATACGCAGTATTTT
NA	NA	TRBJ1-4	TRBV19	CASSMGQWNEKLFF	TGTGCCAGTAGTATGGGACAATGGAACGAAAAACTGTTTTTT
few	TRBD1	TRBJ2-7	TRBV29-1	CSVSGTGLGEQYF	TGCAGCGTTTCCGGGACAGGGTTGGGCGAGCAGTACTTC
NA	NA	TRBJ1-3	TRBV18	CASSPPEGAVQNTIYF	TGTGCCAGCTCACCACCGGAAGGGGCAGTCCAAAACACCATATATTTT
NA	NA	TRBJ2-3	TRBV2	CASSNRDLTDTQYF	TGTGCCAGCAGTAACAGGGACCTCACAGATACGCAGTATTTT
NA	NA	TRBJ1-2	TRBV10-3	CAISARQAGDGYTF	TGTGCCATCAGTGCGAGACAGGCTGGCGATGGCTACACCTTC
NA	NA	TRBJ1-1	TRBV6-6	CASSYPYRARDTEAFF	TGTGCCAGCAGTTACCCCTACAGGGCCAGGGACACTGAAGCTTTCTTT
NA	TRBD1	TRBJ1-1	TRBV10-3	CAISSGTDFSEAFF	TGTGCCATCAGCTCAGGGACAGATTTTTCTGAAGCTTTCTTT
NA	TRBD2	TRBJ2-2	TRBV9	CASSVESSGTGELFF	TGTGCCAGCAGCGTAGAATCTAGCGGGACCGGGGAGCTGTTTTTT
NA	TRBD2	TRBJ2-5	TRBV7-7	CASSLARSGGATETQYF	TGTGCTAGCAGCTTAGCGCGGAGCGGGGGGGCCACGGAGACCCAGTACTTC
NA	NA	TRBJ1-1	TRBV7-6	CASSSDSSNTEAFF	TGTGCCAGCAGTTCCGACAGCTCGAACACTGAAGCTTTCTTT
NA	NA	TRBJ2-2	TRBV30	CAWSLQGSVGELFF	TGTGCCTGGAGTTTACAGGGTAGTGTCGGGGAGCTGTTTTTT
few	NA	TRBJ2-7	TRBV4-1	CASSQDRSPGYFKEQYF	TGCGCCAGCAGCCAAGATAGGAGCCCCGGCTACTTCAAGGAGCAGTACTTC
NA	NA	TRBJ1-2	TRBV25-1	CASSERILYGYTF	TGTGCCAGCAGTGAGAGGATCCTCTATGGCTACACCTTC
NA	NA	TRBJ1-5	TRBV6-6	CASSSTGFSNQPQHF	TGTGCCAGCAGCTCCACAGGCTTTAGCAATCAGCCCCAGCATTTT
NA	TRBD2	TRBJ2-5	TRBV11-2	CASSFGGSGGADLETQYF	TGTGCCAGCAGTTTCGGTGGTAGCGGGGGGGCCGATCTAGAGACCCAGTACTTC
NA	TRBD1	TRBJ2-7	TRBV6-6	CASNKQGAAEQYF	TGTGCCAGCAACAAACAGGGGGCGGCCGAGCAGTACTTC